These 5 T cell receptor beta chains came from one sample sequenced in a study of Graves' ophthalmopathy and Graves' hyperthyroidism (dated by TCRdb to 2016 to 2019). The sequencer listed for this sample is Illumina HiSeq 2000. TCR beta CDR3 regions were amplified from RNA transcripts for repertoire sequencing. The first round of RT-PCR was done with HTBI primers and the Qiagen OneStep RT-PCR kit, and was followed by a second round of multiplex PCR, then size selection and purification. The public reads were run again by TCRdb, first through fastp at Q25 and then through MiXCR, and only productive beta chains were kept. Every distinct CDR3 protein forms one entry, paired with its most common genes and DNA. The sample table records a few hundred thousand distinct CDR3 sequences; 21% of these occur just once. The ten largest clones represent roughly 3% of the sample. The material sequenced was peripheral blood. The origin of the receptors is a woman between 18 and 29 years old with stable Graves' hyperthyroidism. Donor details come from another sample of the same person, matched by shared clones.

Ten or more counts support this clonotype. The chain recombines TRBV30 with TRBJ1-2; 8 nucleotides agree with TRBD1. CDR1 is GTSNPN, CDR2 SVGIG, per germline (reference sequence). This CDR3 region has 13 residues. V shed 2 bases and J 4 bases; nucleotides not matched to a gene: 3. In DNA, the CDR3 is TGTGCCTGGAGTCAAGACAGGGGCTATGGCTACACCTTC. Its translation: CAWSQDRGYGYTF. Full variable domain (outside the CDR3, taken from reference TRBV30 and TRBJ1-2): SQTIHQWPATLVQPVGSPLSLECTVEGTSNPNLYWYRQAAGRGLQLLFYSVGIGQISSEVPQNLSASRPQDRQFILSSKKLLLSDSGFYLCAWSQDRGYGYTFGSGTRLTVV.

The chain uses TRBV6-5 and TRBJ1-2; D is unresolved. Trimming pared 5 bases from V and 6 bases from J, leaving 16 bases between. The CDR3 covers 14 residues. Germline V lookup: CDR1 MNHEY, CDR2 SVGAGI. This chain's CDR3 is CASSHPIHVDGYTF. DNA of the CDR3: TGTGCCAGCAGTCATCCGATCCATGTGGATGGCTACACCTTC.

This clonotype has ten or more counts. This may be a read error, as it is one base from a much larger clone. This rearrangement joins TRBV12-3 or TRBV12-4 to TRBJ1-5, with TRBD1 matching over 10 bases. The CDR3 runs 14 residues. Unmatched junction bases numbered 4, after V lost 7 bases and J lost 4 bases. For the CDR3, the DNA is TGTGCCAGCATCTGGACAGGGGGGAATCAGCCCCAGCATTTT. Encoded protein: CASIWTGGNQPQHF.

This clonotype was counted ten times or more. The rearrangement uses TRBV15 and TRBJ2-6, with D hard to call. V shed 0 bases and J shed 0 bases, with 6 bases lying between them. The length of the CDR3 is 16 residues. Per the germline V gene, CDR1 is LNHNV and CDR2 is YYDKDF (reference sequence). CDR3: CATSRDWPSGANVLTF. The CDR3 nucleotides are TGTGCCACCAGCAGAGATTGGCCCTCTGGGGCCAACGTCCTGACTTTC.

The chain carries TRBV4-3 and TRBJ2-7; 7 bases line up with TRBD2. V shed 1 base, J shed 3 bases, and the junction held 3 bases outside the gene matches. Germline loops: CDR1 LGHNA, CDR2 YSLEER. CDR3 length: 14 residues. CDR3 residues: CASSQAAGVYEQYF. CDR3 nucleotide sequence: TGCGCCAGCAGCCAAGCGGCGGGGGTCTACGAGCAGTACTTC.